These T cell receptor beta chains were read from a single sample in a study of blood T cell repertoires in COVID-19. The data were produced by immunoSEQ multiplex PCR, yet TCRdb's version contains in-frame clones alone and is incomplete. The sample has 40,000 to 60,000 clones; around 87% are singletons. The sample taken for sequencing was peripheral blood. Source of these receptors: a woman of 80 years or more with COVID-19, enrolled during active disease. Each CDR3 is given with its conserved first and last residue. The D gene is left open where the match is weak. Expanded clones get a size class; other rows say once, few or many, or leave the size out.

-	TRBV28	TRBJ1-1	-	CASSPRYRTRGNTEAFF	TGTGCCAGCAGTCCGCGGTACAGGACAAGGGGGAACACTGAAGCTTTCTTT
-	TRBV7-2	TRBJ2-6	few	CASSLVAGPGTGANVLTF	TGTGCCAGCAGCTTAGTTGCGGGGCCGGGGACTGGGGCCAACGTCCTGACTTTC
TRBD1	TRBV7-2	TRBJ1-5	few	CASSERDRAGNQPQHF	TGTGCCAGCAGCGAAAGAGACAGGGCTGGCAATCAGCCCCAGCATTTT
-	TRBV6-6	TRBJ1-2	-	CASSSPRANYGYTF	TGTGCCAGCAGTAGCCCCAGGGCTAACTATGGCTACACCTTC
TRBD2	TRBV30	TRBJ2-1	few	CASTSGGSSYNEQFF	TGTGCCTCGACTAGCGGGGGGAGCTCCTACAATGAGCAGTTCTTC
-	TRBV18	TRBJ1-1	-	CASSPWRIEGTEAFF	TGTGCCAGCTCCCCCTGGAGGATTGAGGGCACTGAAGCTTTCTTT
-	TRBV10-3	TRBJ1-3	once	CAPRQDSPLGNTIYF	TGTGCCCCCCGACAGGACTCTCCCCTGGGAAACACCATATATTTT
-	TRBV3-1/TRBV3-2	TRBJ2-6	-	CASSQQASGANVLTF	TGTGCCAGCAGCCAACAGGCCTCTGGGGCCAACGTCCTAACTTTC
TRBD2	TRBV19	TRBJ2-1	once	CASRRTGGPPGNEQFF	TGTGCCAGTAGAAGGACGGGAGGCCCACCTGGGAATGAGCAGTTCTTC
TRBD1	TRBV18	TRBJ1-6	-	CASSPGTGQGSPLHF	TGTGCCAGCTCACCCGGGACAGGGCAGGGATCACCCCTCCACTTT
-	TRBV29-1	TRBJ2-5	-	CSVEMAGWRAFQETQYF	TGCAGCGTTGAAATGGCGGGCTGGAGGGCCTTCCAAGAGACCCAGTACTTC
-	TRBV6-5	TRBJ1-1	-	CASSSPLAGYTEAFF	TGTGCCAGCAGTTCTCCCTTGGCAGGGTACACTGAAGCTTTCTTT
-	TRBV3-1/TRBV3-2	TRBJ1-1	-	CASSQPRRGQGGTEAFF	TGTGCCAGCAGCCAACCGCGGCGGGGGCAGGGAGGCACTGAAGCTTTCTTT
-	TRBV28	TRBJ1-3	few	CASRDSYSGNTIYF	TGTGCCAGCAGAGACAGCTACTCTGGAAACACCATATATTTT
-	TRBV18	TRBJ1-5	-	CASSPGLGNQPQHF	TGTGCCAGCTCACCCGGACTCGGGAATCAGCCCCAGCATTTT
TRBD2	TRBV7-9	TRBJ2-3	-	CASSLGGLAVPTDTQYF	TGTGCCAGCAGCTTAGGAGGACTAGCGGTGCCCACAGATACGCAGTATTTT
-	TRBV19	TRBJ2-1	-	CASSIQGSSYNEQFF	TGTGCCAGTAGTATACAGGGGAGCTCCTACAATGAGCAGTTCTTC
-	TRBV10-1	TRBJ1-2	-	CASSDSMGVLGFNQRF	TGCGCCAGCAGTGATTCGATGGGAGTTTTGGGCTTCAATCAGCGCTTC
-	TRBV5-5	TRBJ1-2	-	CASSLGGSRNYGYTF	TGTGCCAGCAGCTTGGGCGGTTCAAGAAACTATGGCTACACCTTC
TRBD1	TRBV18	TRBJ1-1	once	CASSLGTGLGFTEAFF	TGTGCCAGCTCGTTGGGGACAGGGCTCGGGTTCACTGAAGCTTTCTTT
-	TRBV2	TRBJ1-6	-	CASNGYRATAKNSPLHF	TGTGCCAGCAATGGGTACAGGGCGACAGCGAAGAATTCACCCCTCCACTTT
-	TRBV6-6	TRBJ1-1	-	CASSYSGRNTEAFF	TGTGCCAGCAGTTACAGCGGCCGGAACACTGAAGCTTTCTTT
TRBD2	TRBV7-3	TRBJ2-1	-	CASSVAGLNNEQFF	TGTGCCAGCAGCGTAGCGGGGCTGAACAATGAGCAGTTCTTC
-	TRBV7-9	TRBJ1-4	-	CASSLTGIEKLFF	TGTGCCAGCAGCCTTACAGGAATCGAAAAACTGTTTTTT
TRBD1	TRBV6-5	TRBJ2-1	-	CASSYPQTGGRNEQFF	TGTGCCAGCAGTTACCCCCAGACAGGGGGCAGGAATGAGCAGTTCTTC
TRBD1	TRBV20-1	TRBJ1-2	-	CSASKNPGTGYGYTF	TGCAGTGCTAGTAAAAACCCCGGGACAGGCTATGGCTACACCTTC
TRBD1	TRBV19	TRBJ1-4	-	CASKGTAINEKLFF	TGTGCCAGTAAAGGGACAGCGATTAATGAAAAACTGTTTTTT
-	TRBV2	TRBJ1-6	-	CAKRGFSNSPLHF	TGTGCCAAAAGGGGGTTTAGTAATTCACCCCTCCACTTT
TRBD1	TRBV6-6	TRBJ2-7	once	CASSYSGQGGYEQYF	TGTGCCAGCAGTTACTCCGGACAGGGGGGATACGAGCAGTACTTC
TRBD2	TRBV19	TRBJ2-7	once	CASSRSNSGAYEQYF	TGTGCCAGTAGCCGTTCCAATAGCGGGGCCTACGAGCAGTACTTC
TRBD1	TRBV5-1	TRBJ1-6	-	CASSLTGGANSPLHF	TGCGCCAGCAGCCTGACAGGGGGGGCAAATTCACCCCTCCACTTT
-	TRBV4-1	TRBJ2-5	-	CASSLMTNWETQYF	TGCGCCAGCAGCCTTATGACTAATTGGGAGACCCAGTACTTC
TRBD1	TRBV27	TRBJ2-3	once	CASSLWTGGSADTQYF	TGTGCCAGCAGTTTATGGACAGGGGGGAGCGCAGATACGCAGTATTTT
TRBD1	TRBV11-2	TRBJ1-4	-	CASSPTGGVTNEKLFF	TGTGCCAGCAGCCCGACAGGGGGCGTAACTAATGAAAAACTGTTTTTT
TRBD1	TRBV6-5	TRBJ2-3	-	CASSGQGTSTDTQYF	TGTGCCAGCAGCGGACAGGGAACCTCCACAGATACGCAGTATTTT
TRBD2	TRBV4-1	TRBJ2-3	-	CASSHKRGGPEDTQYF	TGCGCCAGCAGCCATAAGCGGGGGGGCCCGGAAGATACGCAGTATTTT
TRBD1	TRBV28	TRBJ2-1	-	CASSGRDRGQNEQFF	TGTGCCAGCAGTGGCCGGGACAGGGGGCAGAATGAGCAGTTCTTC
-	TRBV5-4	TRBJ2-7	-	CASSLAPGYEQYF	TGTGCCAGCAGCTTGGCACCAGGTTACGAGCAGTACTTC
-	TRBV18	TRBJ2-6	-	CASSPQTGANVLTF	TGTGCCAGCTCACCGCAGACTGGGGCCAACGTCCTGACTTTC
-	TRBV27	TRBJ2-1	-	CASSLPAPYNEQFF	TGTGCCAGCAGTTTACCCGCGCCTTACAATGAGCAGTTCTTC
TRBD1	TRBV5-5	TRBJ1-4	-	CASSLGTGGEKLFF	TGTGCCAGCAGCTTGGGGACAGGGGGCGAAAAACTGTTTTTT
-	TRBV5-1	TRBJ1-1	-	CASSISPHREWAFF	TGCGCCAGCAGCATAAGCCCTCACAGGGAGTGGGCTTTCTTT
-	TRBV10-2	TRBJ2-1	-	CASSESKRGGEQFF	TGCGCCAGCAGTGAGTCGAAACGGGGTGGTGAGCAGTTCTTC
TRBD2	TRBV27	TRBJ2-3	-	CASSYSGRGTDTQYF	TGTGCCAGCAGTTATAGCGGGAGGGGAACAGATACGCAGTATTTT
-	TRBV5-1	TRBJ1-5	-	CASRHYQPQHF	TGCGCCAGCAGGCACTATCAGCCCCAGCATTTT
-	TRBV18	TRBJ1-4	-	CASSPVNEKLFF	TGTGCCAGCTCCCCTGTTAATGAAAAACTGTTTTTT
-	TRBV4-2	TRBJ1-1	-	CASSHQNTEAFF	TGTGCCAGCAGCCACCAGAACACTGAAGCTTTCTTT
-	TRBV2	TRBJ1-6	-	CASKDNFAGLTLHF	TGTGCCAGCAAGGACAATTTCGCCGGGCTCACCCTCCACTTT
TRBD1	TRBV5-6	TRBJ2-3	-	CASSLGGQGILTDTQYF	TGTGCCAGCAGCTTGGGGGGACAGGGTATCTTGACAGATACGCAGTATTTT
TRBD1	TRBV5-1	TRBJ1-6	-	CASSPGQGDNSPLHF	TGCGCCAGCAGCCCAGGGCAGGGGGACAATTCACCCCTCCACTTT
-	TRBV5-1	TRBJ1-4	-	CASSLEGIAGRKLFF	TGCGCCAGCAGCTTGGAGGGTATAGCGGGACGGAAACTGTTTTTT
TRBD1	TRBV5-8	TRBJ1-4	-	CASSLDRGRGELFF	TGTGCCAGCAGCTTGGACAGGGGGCGGGGTGAACTGTTTTTT
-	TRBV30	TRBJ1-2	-	CAWSVGGNRKTNYGYTF	TGTGCCTGGAGTGTAGGGGGAAACAGGAAGACTAACTATGGCTACACCTTC